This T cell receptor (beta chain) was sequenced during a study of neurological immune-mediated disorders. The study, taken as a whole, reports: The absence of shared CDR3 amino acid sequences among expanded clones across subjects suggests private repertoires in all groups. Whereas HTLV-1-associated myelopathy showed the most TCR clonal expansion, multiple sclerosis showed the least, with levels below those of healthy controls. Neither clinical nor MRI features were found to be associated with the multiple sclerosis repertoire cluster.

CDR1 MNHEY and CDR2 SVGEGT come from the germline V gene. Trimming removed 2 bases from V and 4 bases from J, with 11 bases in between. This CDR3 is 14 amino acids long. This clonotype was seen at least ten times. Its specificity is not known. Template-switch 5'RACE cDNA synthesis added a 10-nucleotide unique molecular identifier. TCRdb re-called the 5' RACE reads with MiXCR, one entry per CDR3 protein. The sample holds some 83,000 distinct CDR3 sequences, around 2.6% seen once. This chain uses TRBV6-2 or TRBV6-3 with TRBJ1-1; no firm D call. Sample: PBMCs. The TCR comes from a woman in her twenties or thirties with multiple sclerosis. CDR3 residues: CASSYHSTGTEAFF. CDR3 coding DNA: TGTGCCAGCAGTTACCACTCCACGGGCACTGAAGCTTTCTTT.